This TCR beta chain stems from a study of cytomegalovirus exposure and HLA in healthy donors. Study-level points and caveats: Some segments of the V type, notably TRBV6-2 and TRBV6-3, were excluded as indistinguishable.

The germline V gene encodes CDR1 SGHAT and CDR2 FQNNGV. Between the trimmed V and J ends, which lost 4 bases and 5 bases, there was a span of 12 bases. The CDR3 has 14 amino acids. Primers for the PCR totalled 60 Vbeta and 13 Jbeta. Profiled with immunoSEQ multiplex PCR; TCRdb holds only in-frame clones, not every one. Of 140,000 or so clones listed, roughly 80% are singletons. Details on this clone: Its antigen is currently unknown.

Sequencing used PBMCs. This TCR derives from a woman in her twenties or thirties in good health and CMV-seronegative. V usage is TRBV11-2 and J usage is TRBJ2-1; maybe TRBD2 (6 bases). CDR3 loop: CASSSLRGDNEQFF. CDR3 DNA: TGTGCCAGCAGCTCCCTCCGCGGGGACAATGAGCAGTTCTTC.